This T cell receptor (beta chain) was found in a study of cytomegalovirus exposure and HLA in healthy donors. The PCR was carried out with 60 Vbeta primers and 13 Jbeta primers. Profiled with immunoSEQ multiplex PCR; TCRdb holds only in-frame clones, not every one. Counted here are around 150,000 clones, 84% occurring once; the ten biggest clones make up about 6.8%. The CDR3 loop spans 15 amino acids. The J segment lost 3 bases and the V segment lost 6 bases, leaving 5 bases of the junction unmatched. From germline, CDR1 is KGHSH and CDR2 LQKENI. The specimen was PBMCs. The chain links TRBV18 to TRBJ1-5, with 10 nucleotides matching TRBD1. This receptor was obtained from a man aged 45-65 years in good health and CMV-seropositive. The DNA for the CDR3 is TGTGCCAGCTCCCGGGGACAGGGGATCAATCAGCCCCAGCATTTT. This gives the protein CASSRGQGINQPQHF.